This record looks at one T cell receptor beta chain sequence and its context. Profiled with immunoSEQ multiplex PCR; TCRdb holds only in-frame clones, not every one. This table holds 95,000 to 150,000 clones, 87% found once. The data derive from a study of control samples from healthy donors and cancer patients. The clonotype was recovered from a man in his sixties in good health. The material sequenced was blood.

The CDR3 loop is CASRGSPTAKNIQYF. The CDR3 nucleotides read TGTGCCAGCAGAGGGTCTCCGACGGCCAAAAACATTCAGTACTTC. V usage is TRBV6-5 and J usage is TRBJ2-4; D gene uncertain. This CDR3 has 15 amino acids. CDR1 is MNHEY and CDR2 is SVGAGI in the germline V gene. Trimming stripped 6 bases from V and 1 base from J, with 13 bases between.